This T cell receptor beta chain was captured in a study of T cell responses to AZD1222 COVID-19 vaccine. The CDR3 sequence is 11 residues long. Germline V gene data show CDR1 as LNHDA and CDR2 as SQIVND (reference sequence). V shed 2 bases and J shed 8 bases, with 3 bases lying between them. Profiling relied on immunoSEQ multiplex PCR, and the TCRdb table lists in-frame clones only, not all of them. The sample yields about 150,000 clones, roughly nine tenths seen once. Regarding the study as a whole: Close to half of all spike-specific TCRs reportedly target regions of the variants that are unmutated. Spike regions recognized by vaccine-associated CD4 TCRs spanned the protein, led by 160-218 and 743-854.

Note on this clone: Its antigen is undetermined.

Source: peripheral blood, taken on day 0 of AZD1222 vaccination. The chain links TRBV19 to TRBJ1-4; D call uncertain. The sequence was collected from an adult in good health. CDR3 DNA: TGTGCCAGTAGTATACGGGAAAAACTGTTTTTT. Translated, it gives CASSIREKLFF.